The 13 T cell receptor beta chains reported below all come from one sample, sequenced in a study of blood T cell repertoires in COVID-19. Sequenced by immunoSEQ multiplex PCR; TCRdb stores in-frame clones only, minus some. The sample lists about 390,000 clones; more than 75% were seen once. Source material: peripheral blood. Every receptor here comes from a woman aged 55-69 years with COVID-19, enrolled during active disease.

A remark on this clone: The sample contains more than one DNA sequence encoding this CDR3. The chain is built from TRBV5-1 and TRBJ1-2, with TRBD1 matching over 7 bases. There are 14 residues in the CDR3. With 4 bases clipped from V and 2 bases from J, the junction kept 5 bases outside the gene matches. Germline V gene sequence: CDR1 SGHRS, CDR2 YFSETQ. CDR3 nucleotide sequence: TGCGCCAGCAGCACGCCGACAGGGAACTATGGCTACACCTTC. Amino acids: CASSTPTGNYGYTF.

This chain connects TRBV20-1 to TRBJ1-1; no definite D call. There are 11 residues in the CDR3. The V end lost 5 bases, the J end lost 5 bases, and 9 bases lay between the germline ends. Germline CDR1 DFQATT, CDR2 SNEGSKA (reference sequence). The CDR3 DNA sequence: TGCAGTGCTCCAACTCATACTGAAGCTTTCTTT. Translating gives CSAPTHTEAFF.

The rearrangement joins TRBV21-1 to TRBJ1-2; the table's TRBD1 call for D was not verified on the DNA. TRBV21-1 is reported as a pseudogene. The CDR3 runs 13 residues. The CDR3 spells CASREDSNYGYTF. CDR3 nucleotide sequence: TGTGCCAGCAGAGAGGACAGTAACTATGGCTACACCTTC.

The chain is built from TRBV15 and TRBJ2-7, with D maybe TRBD1 (5 bases). Germline assignment: CDR1 LNHNV and CDR2 YYDKDF (reference sequence). V dropped 1 base and J dropped 3 bases, with 10 bases sitting between them. The CDR3 is 14 amino acids. CDR3 in amino acids: CATSRGQTSYEQYF. The CDR3 nucleotides read TGTGCCACCAGCAGAGGACAGACAAGCTACGAGCAGTACTTC.

V and J are TRBV9 and TRBJ1-1, with no clear D. The CDR3 consists of 14 residues. Germline V gene sequence: CDR1 SGDLS, CDR2 YYNGEE. Trimming cost V 0 bases and J 1 base, with 7 bases left between them. CDR3 in DNA: TGTGCCAGCAGCGTAGGACAAAGGAACACTGAAGCTTTCTTT. Translated, it gives CASSVGQRNTEAFF.

This clone turned up a few times. The chain joins TRBV10-2 to TRBJ1-2; 11 nucleotides line up with TRBD1. CDR1 WSHSY and CDR2 SAAADI come from the germline V gene. J lost 6 bases, V lost 6 bases, and 3 bases had no gene match. This CDR3 is built from 13 residues. The CDR3 DNA sequence: TGCGCCAGCAGGGGACAGGGGGACGATGGCTACACCTTC. Its translation: CASRGQGDDGYTF.

In its sample, this clone was seen once. This CDR3 is CASSEGGTGRNYGYTF. The CDR3 coding sequence is TGTGCCAGCAGTGAAGGAGGGACAGGGCGGAACTATGGCTACACCTTC. The chain has TRBV6-1 and TRBJ1-2; 9 bases agree with TRBD1. V lost 1 base to trimming and J lost 2 bases; unmatched junction nucleotides: 5. The CDR3 is 16 residues long. In germline, CDR1 is MNHNS, CDR2 SASEGT.

CDR3 DNA sequence: TGTGCCAGCAGTGGGACAGGGACCGCTTCGGGTTTCTTT. Its translation is CASSGTGTASGFF. The chain combines TRBV2 with TRBJ1-1; 8 nucleotides match TRBD1. This CDR3 contains 13 residues. V shed 4 bases and J 13 bases; nucleotides not matched to a gene: 11. Germline-derived CDR1 and CDR2 are SNHLY and FYNNEI.

The chain carries TRBV7-9 and TRBJ1-5; D unclear. This CDR3 region has 14 residues. The V end was cut by 2 bases, the J end by 0 bases, with 5 bases between. Germline V lookup: CDR1 SEHNR, CDR2 FQNEAQ (reference sequence). The CDR3 is CASSLSRSNQPQHF. The DNA of the CDR3 is TGTGCCAGCAGCTTATCCCGTAGCAATCAGCCCCAGCATTTT. Together with reference TRBV7-9 and TRBJ1-5, the CDR3 gives the full variable domain: DTGVSQNPRHKITKRGQNVTFRCDPISEHNRLYWYRQTLGQGPEFLTYFQNEAQLEKSRLLSDRFSAERPKGSFSTLEIQRTEQGDSAMYLCASSLSRSNQPQHFGDGTRLSIL.

This sequence joins TRBV25-1 and TRBJ2-7; a weak D match, TRBD2 (5 bases). Germline-derived CDR1 and CDR2 are MGHDK and SYGVNS. Trimming stripped 3 bases from V and 10 bases from J, with 19 bases between. This CDR3 is built from 14 residues. Here the CDR3 reads CASSEAAAAVKQYF. The CDR3 bases are TGTGCCAGCAGTGAGGCGGCGGCAGCGGTCAAACAGTACTTC.

The DNA for the CDR3 is TGTGCCAGCATCCCTGGTCCCACTAGCGGGGGCCAAGAGACCCAGTACTTC. Translation: CASIPGPTSGGQETQYF. V and J are TRBV7-2 and TRBJ2-5; 11 bases map to TRBD2. Trimming at V came to 7 bases and at J to 1 base, leaving 11 bases not matched to a gene. The CDR3 runs to 17 residues. The germline V gene encodes CDR1 SGHTA and CDR2 FQGNSA.

The genes are TRBV2 and TRBJ2-4; 7 bases line up with TRBD2. The V gene end was trimmed by 1 base and the J gene end by 0 bases; junction bases not matched to a gene: 3. The CDR3 contains 16 residues. Germline CDR1 reads SNHLY; CDR2 reads FYNNEI. The CDR3 spells CASSEVAGVAKNIQYF. DNA of the CDR3: TGTGCCAGCAGTGAAGTAGCGGGTGTAGCCAAAAACATTCAGTACTTC.

CDR3 coding DNA: TGTGCCAGCAGCCGGACAGGGAATCAGCCCCAGCATTTT. Its protein product is CASSRTGNQPQHF. The chain combines TRBV12-3 or TRBV12-4 with TRBJ1-5; 8 positions match TRBD1. The V segment lost 6 bases and the J segment 4 bases; nucleotides outside the gene matches: 2. This CDR3 contains 13 residues.